Below are 23 T cell receptor beta chains sequenced from a single sample in a study of blood T cells in healthy people across ages. Next came a second PCR, run for about 7 to 12 cycles, which used a sample-barcoded 5' primer along with a J-beta primer mix. Each CDR3 protein is one row after TCRdb ran MiXCR on the 5' RACE reads. The data show roughly 1.9 million distinct CDR3 sequences, about 39% seen once. Sequencing used blood. The source is a human donor in good health.

This clonotype was seen a handful of times. The rearrangement links TRBV7-8 to TRBJ2-7; the D gene is possibly TRBD1 (5 bases). In germline, CDR1 is SGHVS, CDR2 FQNEAQ. Trimming left V 3 bases short and J 10 bases short, with 13 bases between. The length of the CDR3 is 12 residues. The CDR3: CASSFDRPTQYF. The CDR3 DNA is TGTGCCAGCAGCTTTGACAGACCCACCCAGTACTTC.

This sequence joins TRBV13 and TRBJ2-1; D is tentatively TRBD1 or TRBD2 (5 bases each). There are 18 residues in the CDR3. Trimming left V 5 bases short and J 2 bases short, with 22 bases between. Germline CDR1 PRHDT, CDR2 FYEKMQ (reference sequence). The CDR3, as DNA: TGTGCCAGCAGCCCCCACGGGACCCGAGGCGAGACCTACAATGAGCAGTTCTTC. It translates to CASSPHGTRGETYNEQFF.

This chain uses TRBV9 with TRBJ2-7; tentatively, D is TRBD2 (7 bases). This CDR3 region has 15 residues. The ends were cut back, 0 bases at V and 5 bases at J, with 15 bases in the middle. Germline V gene sequence: CDR1 SGDLS, CDR2 YYNGEE. The CDR3 reads CASSVGSGGRNEQYF. In DNA form, the CDR3 reads TGTGCCAGCAGCGTAGGATCCGGGGGGCGAAACGAGCAGTACTTC. The complete variable domain, with remaining parts taken from reference TRBV9 and TRBJ2-7, reads DSGVTQTPKHLITATGQRVTLRCSPRSGDLSVYWYQQSLDQGLQFLIQYYNGEERAKGNILERFSAQQFPDLHSELNLSSLELGDSALYFCASSVGSGGRNEQYFGPGTRLTVT.

V and J are TRBV27 and TRBJ2-1; D may be TRBD1 or TRBD2 (5 bases each). V dropped 3 bases and J dropped 8 bases, with 11 bases sitting between them. The CDR3 runs 13 residues. The V gene's germline CDR1 is MNHEY and CDR2 SMNVEV (reference sequence). The CDR3 sequence is CASSFGGIDEQFF. CDR3 in DNA: TGTGCCAGCAGTTTTGGGGGTATCGATGAGCAGTTCTTC.

This clonotype was seen more than once but under ten times. The V gene is TRBV4-3, the J gene TRBJ2-1, with 10 bases matching TRBD2. The CDR3 sequence is 16 residues long. Trimming at V came to 0 bases and at J to 9 bases, leaving 8 bases not matched to a gene. The germline CDR1 and CDR2 sequences are LGHNA and YSLEER. The CDR3 reads CASSQDGAGGLTEQFF. The CDR3 bases are TGCGCCAGCAGCCAAGATGGAGCGGGGGGGCTAACTGAGCAGTTCTTC.

This chain links TRBV18 with TRBJ2-6; 9 bases map to TRBD1. J gave up 4 bases and V 2 bases, and 9 bases lay outside the gene matches. CDR3 length: 18 amino acids. CDR1 is KGHSH, CDR2 LQKENI, per germline. The CDR3 loop reads CASSPFTQGASGANVLTF. As DNA, the CDR3 is TGTGCCAGCTCACCATTTACACAGGGGGCTTCGGGGGCCAACGTCCTGACTTTC.

The sample holds a few counts of this clonotype. The V call is TRBV5-1, the J call TRBJ2-7, with D unresolved. This CDR3 comprises 15 residues. Trimming removed 0 bases at V and 1 base at J, with 11 bases between. Per the germline V gene, CDR1 is SGHRS and CDR2 is YFSETQ. As DNA, the CDR3 is TGCGCCAGCAGCTTGGCAGGAGACAAGTCCTACGAGCAGTACTTC. Translation gives CASSLAGDKSYEQYF.

This clonotype was recorded once. The germline gene is not matched at one end of the junction; a read error may be the cause. The gene calls are TRBV7-2 and TRBJ2-1; D unresolved. Germline lookup yields CDR1 SGHTA and CDR2 FQGNSA. This CDR3 has 13 amino acids. The CDR3 coding sequence is TGTACCAGTAGCTTAGAACCCTACAATGAGCAGTTCTTC. Protein product: CTSSLEPYNEQFF.

This clonotype turned up a few times. This rearrangement joins TRBV28 to TRBJ2-3, with 8 positions matching TRBD2. J gave up 4 bases and V 4 bases, and 10 bases lay outside the gene matches. The CDR3 contains 16 residues. Germline CDR1 MDHEN, CDR2 SYDVKM. The DNA of the CDR3 is TGTGCCAGCAGTTCGTCAGCCGGGACTAGTGCAGATACGCAGTATTTT. Its protein product is CASSSSAGTSADTQYF.

In its sample, this clonotype was seen a few times. The chain combines TRBV2 with TRBJ1-2, with TRBD1 matching over 7 bases. V trimming: 6 bases; J trimming: 4 bases; junction bases outside the gene matches: 8. The germline V gene has CDR1 SNHLY and CDR2 FYNNEI. This CDR3 is built from 14 residues. The CDR3 spells CASREQGPSYGYTF. The CDR3 nucleotides are TGTGCCAGCAGAGAACAGGGGCCGTCCTATGGCTACACCTTC.

This clonotype has a handful of counts. The junction and the germline gene differ at one end; a read error may be behind it. The chain links TRBV14 to TRBJ2-3, with a tentative D call TRBD1 (5 bases). Germline V gene lookup returns CDR1 SGHDN and CDR2 FVKESK. This CDR3 region has 14 residues. The CDR3 protein is CAGSPFKGTDTQYF. CDR3 in DNA: TGTGCCGGCAGCCCCTTTAAGGGGACAGATACGCAGTATTTT.

This sequence joins TRBV29-1 and TRBJ1-2; tentatively, D is TRBD1 (6 bases). Between the trimmed V and J ends, which lost 6 bases and 4 bases, there was a span of 15 bases. The CDR3 has 13 amino acids. Germline-derived CDR1 and CDR2 are SQVTM and ANQGSEA. The CDR3 DNA reads TGCAGCGTCCGGGACAACTTGTCCTATGGCTACACCTTC. It specifies CSVRDNLSYGYTF.

This clonotype has more than one count but fewer than ten. The chain uses TRBV6-1 and TRBJ2-1; 7 bases match TRBD1. Germline V gene sequence: CDR1 MNHNS, CDR2 SASEGT. The ends lost 5 bases at V and 9 bases at J; junction bases unmatched: 7. There are 13 residues in the CDR3. CDR3 sequence (DNA): TGTGCCAGCAGTCGGGACAGTTTCAGTGAGCAGTTCTTC. Its protein is CASSRDSFSEQFF.

The chain has TRBV28 and TRBJ2-3; 10 bases fit TRBD2. V was clipped by 8 bases and J by 4 bases; unmatched bases: 12. CDR3 length equals 16 residues. In germline, CDR1 is MDHEN, CDR2 SYDVKM. In DNA form, the CDR3 reads TGTGCCAGCGGGGAGTGGAGCGGGGGGGCAGCAGATACGCAGTATTTT. Residues: CASGEWSGGAADTQYF.

The chain links TRBV5-1 to TRBJ2-5; the D is unclear. Trimming took 0 bases from V and 2 from J, leaving 14 bases between them. The CDR3 has 16 residues. Germline values: CDR1 SGHRS, CDR2 YFSETQ. CDR3 in DNA: TGCGCCAGCAGCTTGGCGGTATTAAGGTATCAAGAGACCCAGTACTTC. This encodes CASSLAVLRYQETQYF.

This clonotype showed up just a few times. V is TRBV20-1 and J is TRBJ2-7, with unresolved D. The CDR3 has 12 amino acids. Germline V gives CDR1 DFQATT, CDR2 SNEGSKA (reference sequence). Trimming pared 5 bases from V and 5 bases from J, leaving 13 bases between. CDR3 nucleotide sequence: TGCAGTGCTCCCATAGTTGGTAACGAGCAGTACTTC. Translated, it gives CSAPIVGNEQYF.

The chain couples TRBV10-3 to TRBJ2-1; TRBD2 matches 9 bases. CDR1 is ENHRY, CDR2 SYGVKD, per germline. The CDR3 covers 13 residues. The V segment lost 5 bases and the J segment 11 bases; nucleotides outside the gene matches: 7. CDR3 bases: TGTGCCATCAGTCTCGCGGGAGGGCCGAAGCAGTTCTTC. Translation gives CAISLAGGPKQFF.

This clonotype was recorded only once. The CDR3 DNA is TGTGCCAGCAGCGTAGCGGCTCGGTACGACAGGGGGGACGAGCAGTACTTC. This gives the protein CASSVAARYDRGDEQYF. The gene calls are TRBV9 and TRBJ2-5; 9 nucleotides match TRBD1. The last part of the DNA fits TRBJ2-7 better; the J call may be wrong. This CDR3 comprises 17 residues. Germline V lookup: CDR1 SGDLS, CDR2 YYNGEE.

The J gene is TRBJ1-2, the V gene TRBV11-1; no firm D call. Germline V gives CDR1 SGHAT, CDR2 FQDESV (reference sequence). Between the trimmed V and J ends, which lost 5 bases and 5 bases, there was a span of 12 bases. CDR3 length equals 13 residues. The CDR3 nucleotides read TGTGCCAGCAGCAGAGAAGCACCTTATGGCTACACCTTC. Its protein is CASSREAPYGYTF.

This clonotype was seen a single time. The chain joins TRBV6-1 to TRBJ2-5; possibly TRBD1 for D (5 bases). The ends were cut back, 7 bases at V and 4 bases at J, with 13 bases in the middle. The germline gives CDR1 MNHNS, CDR2 SASEGT. This CDR3 is built from 13 residues. The CDR3 is CASIIQGGETQYF. CDR3 coding DNA: TGTGCCAGCATAATTCAGGGCGGAGAGACCCAGTACTTC.

This clonotype was observed once. This rearrangement joins TRBV25-1 to TRBJ2-7, with D perhaps TRBD1 (6 bases). The DNA end is more similar to TRBJ2-5, so the J call may be wrong. The germline gives CDR1 MGHDK, CDR2 SYGVNS. This CDR3 contains 15 residues. The CDR3 bases are TGTGCCAGCGGCGCCCAGGGGAGTACTAAAGAGACCCAGTACTTC. It specifies CASGAQGSTKETQYF.

This clonotype was counted a few times. The chain uses TRBV7-2 and TRBJ2-7; D is unresolved. The germline V gene has CDR1 SGHTA and CDR2 FQGNSA. Trimming pared 5 bases from V and 10 bases from J, leaving 15 bases between. CDR3 size: 12 residues. The CDR3 DNA reads TGTGCCAGCAGCCTATCCTCAGGTAGACAGTACTTC. Translating gives CASSLSSGRQYF.

Details on this clonotype: Relative to the germline gene, one junction end is altered; a read error may explain this. The genes are TRBV2 and TRBJ2-7; D remains ambiguous. This CDR3 region has 12 residues. Germline V gene sequence: CDR1 SNHLY, CDR2 FYNNEI. The CDR3 sequence is CASSIERYGQYF. The CDR3 coding sequence is TGTGCCAGCAGTATTGAACGGTACGGGCAGTACTTC.